In this sample, the clone carrying this T cell receptor (beta chain) turned up a few times. Its antigen is currently unknown. V gave up 2 bases and J gave up 6 bases, with 10 bases separating them. Per germline, CDR1 MNHNY and CDR2 SVGAGI (reference sequence). This CDR3 spans 13 amino acids. Via MiXCR, TCRdb re-called the 5' RACE reads, giving one row per CDR3 protein. The repertoire includes a few hundred thousand distinct CDR3 sequences, around 20% of them detected once, and roughly 3.6% sits in the top ten. These data come from a study of CD8 T cells in ankylosing spondylitis. Regarding the study as a whole: Disease-associated clones were CD8+ and fairly uncommon in peripheral blood. Disease-linked clones were reportedly significantly enriched in matched ankylosing spondylitis synovial fluid. Among TCR beta sequences, a motif of under ten highly homologous variants appeared characteristic of ankylosing spondylitis blood.

The clonotype comes from a female donor with ankylosing spondylitis or in good health (not recorded which). The sample was blood, either unsorted or a sorted T cell fraction (not recorded which). The J gene is TRBJ1-2, the V gene TRBV6-6; the D gene is possibly TRBD1 (6 bases). CDR3 coding DNA: TGTGCCAGCAGTTACGGGGGCTTAAATGGCTACACCTTC. Its protein product is CASSYGGLNGYTF.